The source of this T cell receptor beta chain is a study of blood T cell repertoires in COVID-19. Clones were read by immunoSEQ multiplex PCR, and TCRdb kept only the in-frame ones, dropping some. The sample holds about 90,000 clones; more than 80% are singletons and the top ten take 10%. The CDR3 spans 17 residues. Germline V CDR1 and CDR2: SGHAT, FQDESV (reference sequence). The trim removed 0 bases at V and 6 bases at J, leaving 5 bases unmatched. Sequencing was carried out using peripheral blood. The V call is TRBV11-1, the J call TRBJ2-3, with 14 positions matching TRBD2. The TCR was taken from an older woman with acute or convalescent COVID-19. The CDR3 DNA reads TGTGCCAGCAGCTTAGCGGGACTAGCGGGAGATTCGGATACGCAGTATTTT. Amino acids: CASSLAGLAGDSDTQYF. Full variable domain (remainder filled in from reference TRBV11-1 and TRBJ2-3): EAEVAQSPRYKITEKSQAVAFWCDPISGHATLYWYRQILGQGPELLVQFQDESVVDDSQLPKDRFSAERLKGVDSTLKIQPAELGDSAMYLCASSLAGLAGDSDTQYFGPGTRLTVL.